Following are 21 T cell receptor beta chains from one sample sequenced in a study of OX40 agonist ivuxolimab in advanced cancers. Receptors were amplified or captured by the immunoSEQ multiplex PCR assay. TCRdb retrieved this table from immuneACCESS and kept in-frame rearrangements only. Not all clones are present; in checked studies, unresolved V genes account for under half, and no reason is known for the remainder. This sample comprises about 88,000 clones, around 85% of them detected only once. Approximately 0.22% of the sample is in the top ten clones. The sequenced sample was CD4+ or CD8+ T cells sorted from blood, obtained in a trial of the OX40 agonist ivuxolimab. These receptors were collected from an adult with an advanced solid tumor such as melanoma, head and neck, liver or kidney cancer.

The gene calls are TRBV6-6 and TRBJ1-1, with 8 bases identical to TRBD1. The CDR3 is made up of 15 amino acids. V lost 10 bases to trimming and J lost 5 bases; unmatched junction nucleotides: 15. In germline, CDR1 is MNHNY, CDR2 SVGAGI (reference sequence). The chain's CDR3 is CAIRLLRGRLTEAFF. The CDR3 nucleotides are TGTGCCATACGCCTCCTCAGGGGGCGATTGACTGAAGCTTTCTTT.

The rearrangement links TRBV6-6 to TRBJ1-2; 7 bases map to TRBD1. The junction had 8 bases not matched to a gene; V was cut back by 6 bases and J by 4 bases. Germline V gene lookup returns CDR1 MNHNY and CDR2 SVGAGI (reference sequence). This CDR3 is 14 amino acids long. The CDR3 region has the DNA TGTGCCAGCAGCCGACAGGGAAGACTCTATGGCTACACCTTC. Encoded protein: CASSRQGRLYGYTF.

Here the CDR3 reads CASRRRTGEKLFF. DNA for the CDR3: TGTGCCAGCAGACGCAGGACAGGGGAAAAACTGTTTTTT. This rearrangement joins TRBV6-5 to TRBJ1-4; TRBD1 matches at 8 bases. Unmatched junction bases numbered 5, after V lost 6 bases and J lost 8 bases. Germline CDR1 MNHEY, CDR2 SVGAGI. This CDR3 has 13 residues.

The V gene is TRBV18, the J gene TRBJ2-2, with 7 bases identical to TRBD1. V lost 4 bases and J lost 4; bases outside the gene matches: 9. This CDR3 comprises 16 residues. Germline CDR1 KGHSH, CDR2 LQKENI. CDR3 DNA sequence: TGTGCCAGCTCACGCCCTGGAACAGGGGCCACCGGGGAGCTGTTTTTT. Translated: CASSRPGTGATGELFF.

This clone was seen more than once but under ten times. V is TRBV12-5 and J is TRBJ2-3; D might be TRBD1 (5 bases). The V end was cut by 4 bases, the J end by 4 bases, with 12 bases between. This CDR3 has 14 residues. Germline CDR1 reads LGHNT; CDR2 reads FRNRAP. Here the CDR3 reads CASGSGLVADTQYF. CDR3 DNA: TGTGCTAGTGGTTCAGGGTTGGTAGCAGATACGCAGTATTTT.

This sequence joins TRBV19 and TRBJ1-5, with D perhaps matching TRBD1 (6 bases). The CDR3 covers 14 residues. In germline, CDR1 is LNHDA, CDR2 SQIVND (reference sequence). V lost 6 bases to trimming and J lost 3 bases, with 12 bases between them. The CDR3 DNA follows: TGTGCCAGTAGCCCGGACAGTCTCAATCAGCCCCAGCATTTT. This sequence encodes CASSPDSLNQPQHF. Together with reference TRBV19 and TRBJ1-5, the CDR3 gives the full variable domain: DGGITQSPKYLFRKEGQNVTLSCEQNLNHDAMYWYRQDPGQGLRLIYYSQIVNDFQKGDIAEGYSVSREKKESFPLTVTSAQKNPTAFYLCASSPDSLNQPQHFGDGTRLSIL.

This chain connects TRBV5-1 to TRBJ2-2; a possible D gene is TRBD1 (5 bases). This CDR3 is 13 amino acids long. Germline CDR1 is SGHRS and CDR2 is YFSETQ. V gave up 4 bases and J gave up 4 bases, with 8 bases separating them. The CDR3 region is CASSGAATGELFF. In nucleotides, the CDR3 is TGCGCCAGCAGCGGGGCCGCCACCGGGGAGCTGTTTTTT.

CDR3 sequence: CASSIADYEQYF. DNA of the CDR3: TGTGCCAGCAGCATAGCGGATTACGAGCAGTACTTC. The rearrangement joins TRBV5-4 to TRBJ2-7, with D possibly TRBD2 on 6 matching bases. Per the germline V gene, CDR1 is SGHNT and CDR2 is YYREEE (reference sequence). This CDR3 region has 12 residues. V lost 4 bases to trimming and J lost 4 bases, with 9 bases between them.

The chain joins TRBV4-2 to TRBJ2-5; D gene uncertain. Germline-derived CDR1 and CDR2 are LGHNA and YNFKEQ. Trimming cost V 0 bases and J 2 bases, with 7 bases left between them. This CDR3 is 14 amino acids long. This CDR3 reads CASSQDLGQETQYF. The CDR3 nucleotides read TGTGCCAGCAGCCAAGATCTTGGGCAAGAGACCCAGTACTTC.

V is TRBV7-2 and J is TRBJ2-3, with TRBD2 identical over 9 bases. The length of the CDR3 is 16 residues. Germline V gene lookup returns CDR1 SGHTA and CDR2 FQGNSA. V lost 4 bases to trimming and J lost 10 bases; unmatched junction nucleotides: 15. CDR3 residues: CASSYQLAGGRGAQYF. As DNA, the CDR3 is TGTGCCAGCAGCTACCAACTAGCGGGTGGCCGAGGGGCGCAGTATTTT.

CDR3 amino acids: CASSVFGETQYF. CDR3 sequence (DNA): TGTGCCAGCAGTGTCTTTGGAGAGACCCAGTACTTC. The chain couples TRBV2 to TRBJ2-5; D not resolved. V was clipped by 4 bases and J by 4 bases, with 7 bases between them. The CDR3 is 12 amino acids. CDR1 and CDR2 (germline): SNHLY, FYNNEI.

This sequence joins TRBV4-1 and TRBJ1-1; D is ambiguous. V was shortened by 5 bases and J by 3 bases, with 7 bases between the two germline ends. CDR3 length: 12 residues. The V gene's germline CDR1 is MGHRA and CDR2 YSYEKL. CDR3 region: CASSGLDTEAFF. The CDR3 nucleotides read TGCGCCAGCAGCGGATTAGACACTGAAGCTTTCTTT.

This clone came up once. The chain links TRBV5-1 to TRBJ1-2; D remains unclear. The V and J ends lost 4 bases and 2 bases respectively, with 12 bases between them. Germline V gives CDR1 SGHRS, CDR2 YFSETQ. The CDR3 covers 14 residues. The chain's CDR3 is CASSLSTENYGYTF. The CDR3, as DNA: TGCGCCAGCAGCCTGTCGACGGAGAACTATGGCTACACCTTC.

The chain carries TRBV6-4 and TRBJ2-7; D remains ambiguous. This CDR3 is 11 amino acids long. CDR1 and CDR2 from the germline V gene are MRHNA and SNTAGT. The V gene lost 3 bases and the J gene lost 12 bases, with 12 bases spanning the gap. The CDR3 loop reads CASSEIRNRYV. CDR3 coding DNA: TGTGCCAGCAGTGAGATCCGAAATCGGTACGTC.

V gene TRBV5-1 combines with J gene TRBJ2-5; D gene ambiguous. This CDR3 is 15 amino acids long. Germline loops: CDR1 SGHRS, CDR2 YFSETQ. Between the trimmed V and J ends, which lost 0 bases and 9 bases, there was a span of 18 bases. The CDR3 here is CASSLEPGPQSPQYF. CDR3 in DNA: TGCGCCAGCAGCTTGGAACCGGGTCCCCAGAGTCCCCAGTACTTC.

The gene calls are TRBV5-6 and TRBJ2-3; 8 bases line up with TRBD1. Trimming cost V 3 bases and J 1 base; bases outside gene matches: 4. Germline CDR1 SGHDT, CDR2 YYEEEE. CDR3 length: 15 residues. The CDR3 DNA reads as TGTGCCAGCAGCTCGGGACAGGTGGGCACAGATACGCAGTATTTT. Amino acid sequence: CASSSGQVGTDTQYF. Drawing the rest from reference TRBV5-6 and TRBJ2-3, the complete variable domain is DAGVTQSPTHLIKTRGQQVTLRCSPKSGHDTVSWYQQALGQGPQFIFQYYEEEERQRGNFPDRFSGHQFPNYSSELNVNALLLGDSALYLCASSSGQVGTDTQYFGPGTRLTVL.

V is TRBV5-1 and J is TRBJ2-7; maybe TRBD1 (6 bases). The CDR3 length is 15 residues. From germline, CDR1 is SGHRS and CDR2 YFSETQ. V gave up 0 bases and J gave up 5 bases, with 15 bases separating them. The CDR3 DNA is TGCGCCAGCAGCTTGGGAGTAGGGGGAATCGACGAGCAGTACGTC. Translating gives CASSLGVGGIDEQYV.

A single count supports this clone. V and J are TRBV18 and TRBJ1-4; TRBD1 is a possible D gene (6 bases). Germline loops: CDR1 KGHSH, CDR2 LQKENI. With 0 bases removed from V and 7 bases from J, the gap between germline ends came to 12 bases. CDR3 size: 15 residues. CDR3 DNA: TGTGCCAGCTCACCACCGGGCAGGGGCGGTGAAAAACTGTTTTTT. This sequence encodes CASSPPGRGGEKLFF.

The chain carries TRBV5-1 and TRBJ1-4; a possible D gene is TRBD1 (6 bases). The CDR3 extends over 14 amino acids. V lost 3 bases to trimming and J lost 7 bases, with 13 bases between them. CDR1 and CDR2 (germline): SGHRS, YFSETQ. This CDR3 is CASSSMGGLEKLFF. CDR3 DNA sequence: TGCGCCAGCAGCTCGATGGGGGGCCTTGAAAAACTGTTTTTT.

V gene TRBV5-6 combines with J gene TRBJ1-1; no reliable D call. Trimming shortened V by 0 bases and J by 2 bases, and 11 bases separated the two germline ends. Per germline, CDR1 SGHDT and CDR2 YYEEEE. The CDR3 loop spans 15 amino acids. The CDR3 region has the DNA TGTGCCAGCAGCTTGGCGTCCGGACTCAACACTGAAGCTTTCTTT. This encodes CASSLASGLNTEAFF.

The chain employs TRBV19 and TRBJ2-7, with TRBD2 matching 9 bases. The length of the CDR3 is 16 residues. The germline gives CDR1 LNHDA, CDR2 SQIVND (reference sequence). J was trimmed by 0 bases and V by 3 bases; bases with no gene match: 6. In DNA, the CDR3 is TGTGCCAGTAGTATTCGGGCTAGCGGGACCTCCTACGAGCAGTACTTC. Its protein is CASSIRASGTSYEQYF.